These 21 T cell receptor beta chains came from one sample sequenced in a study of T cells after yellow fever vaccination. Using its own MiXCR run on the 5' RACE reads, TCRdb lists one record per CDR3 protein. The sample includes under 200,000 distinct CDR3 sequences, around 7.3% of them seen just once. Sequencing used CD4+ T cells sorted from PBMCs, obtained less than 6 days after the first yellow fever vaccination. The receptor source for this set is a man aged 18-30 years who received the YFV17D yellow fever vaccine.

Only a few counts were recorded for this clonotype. CDR3 sequence (DNA): TGCAGTGCTAGCCACAGGGTAGCCACTGAAGCTTTCTTT. As protein: CSASHRVATEAFF. The chain links TRBV20-1 to TRBJ1-1; a possible D gene is TRBD1 (6 bases). The germline V gene encodes CDR1 DFQATT and CDR2 SNEGSKA (reference sequence). The V and J ends lost 3 bases and 4 bases respectively, with 12 bases between them. This CDR3 region has 13 residues.

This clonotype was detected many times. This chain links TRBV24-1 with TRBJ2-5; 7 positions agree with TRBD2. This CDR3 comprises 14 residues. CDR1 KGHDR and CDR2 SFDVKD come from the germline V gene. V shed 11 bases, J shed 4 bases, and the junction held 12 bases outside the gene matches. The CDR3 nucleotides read TGTGCCATAGAACTAGCGTCGGGAATAGAGACCCAGTACTTC. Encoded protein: CAIELASGIETQYF.

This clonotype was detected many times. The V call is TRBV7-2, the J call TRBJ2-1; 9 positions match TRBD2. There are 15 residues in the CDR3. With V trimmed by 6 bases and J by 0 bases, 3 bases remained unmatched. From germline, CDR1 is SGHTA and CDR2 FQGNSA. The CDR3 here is CASRGAGGSYNEQFF. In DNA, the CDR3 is TGTGCCAGCAGGGGAGCGGGGGGCTCCTACAATGAGCAGTTCTTC.

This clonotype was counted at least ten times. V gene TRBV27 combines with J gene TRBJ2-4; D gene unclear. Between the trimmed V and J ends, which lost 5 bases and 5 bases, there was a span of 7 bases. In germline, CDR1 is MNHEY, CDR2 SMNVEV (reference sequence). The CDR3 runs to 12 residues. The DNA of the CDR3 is TGTGCCAGCAGTAAGAACCAAAACATTCAGTACTTC. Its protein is CASSKNQNIQYF.

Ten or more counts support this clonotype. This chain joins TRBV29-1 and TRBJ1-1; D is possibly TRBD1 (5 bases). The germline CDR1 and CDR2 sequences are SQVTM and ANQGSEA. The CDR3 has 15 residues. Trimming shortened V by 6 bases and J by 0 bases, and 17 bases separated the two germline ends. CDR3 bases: TGCAGCGTCGGCCCCGGGTGGGGGATGAACACTGAAGCTTTCTTT. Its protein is CSVGPGWGMNTEAFF.

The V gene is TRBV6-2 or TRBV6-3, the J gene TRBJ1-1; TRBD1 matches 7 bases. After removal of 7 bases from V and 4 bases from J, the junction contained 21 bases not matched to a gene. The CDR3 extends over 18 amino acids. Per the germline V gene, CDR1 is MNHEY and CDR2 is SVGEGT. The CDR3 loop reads CASTKDPRGLGLGTEAFF. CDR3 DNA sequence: TGTGCCAGCACCAAGGATCCCAGGGGGTTGGGCCTGGGCACTGAAGCTTTCTTT.

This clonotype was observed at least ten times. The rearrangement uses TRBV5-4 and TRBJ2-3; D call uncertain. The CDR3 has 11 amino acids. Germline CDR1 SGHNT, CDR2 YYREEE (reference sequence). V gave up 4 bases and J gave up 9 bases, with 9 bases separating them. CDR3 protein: CASSPHETQYF. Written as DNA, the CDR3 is TGTGCCAGCAGCCCTCATGAGACGCAGTATTTT.

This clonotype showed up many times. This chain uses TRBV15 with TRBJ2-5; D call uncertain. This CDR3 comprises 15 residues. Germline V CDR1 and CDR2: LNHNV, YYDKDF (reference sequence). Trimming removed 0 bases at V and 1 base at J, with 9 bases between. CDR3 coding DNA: TGTGCCACCAGCAGAGACCATCTGGTCCAAGAGACCCAGTACTTC. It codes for CATSRDHLVQETQYF.

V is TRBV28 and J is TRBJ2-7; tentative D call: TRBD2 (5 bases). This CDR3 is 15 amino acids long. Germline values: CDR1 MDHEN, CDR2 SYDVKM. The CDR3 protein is CSSSLPGGSLYEQYV. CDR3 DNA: TGTTCCAGCAGTTTGCCTGGCGGGTCCCTCTACGAGCAGTACGTC.

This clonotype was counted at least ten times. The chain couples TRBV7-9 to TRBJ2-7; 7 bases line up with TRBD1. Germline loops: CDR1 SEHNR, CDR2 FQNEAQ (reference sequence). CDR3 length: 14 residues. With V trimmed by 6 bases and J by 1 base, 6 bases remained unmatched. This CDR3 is CASSRSGGSYEQYF. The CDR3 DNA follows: TGTGCCAGCAGTCGTTCAGGGGGATCCTACGAGCAGTACTTC.

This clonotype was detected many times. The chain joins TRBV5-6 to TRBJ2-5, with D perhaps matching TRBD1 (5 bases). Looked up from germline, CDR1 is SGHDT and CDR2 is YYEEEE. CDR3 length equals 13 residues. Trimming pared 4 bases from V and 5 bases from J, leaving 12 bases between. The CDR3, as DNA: TGTGCCAGCAGCCCCAGGGTTCGGGAGACCCAGTACTTC. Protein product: CASSPRVRETQYF. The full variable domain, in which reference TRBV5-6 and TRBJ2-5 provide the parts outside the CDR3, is DAGVTQSPTHLIKTRGQQVTLRCSPKSGHDTVSWYQQALGQGPQFIFQYYEEEERQRGNFPDRFSGHQFPNYSSELNVNALLLGDSALYLCASSPRVRETQYFGPGTRLLVL.

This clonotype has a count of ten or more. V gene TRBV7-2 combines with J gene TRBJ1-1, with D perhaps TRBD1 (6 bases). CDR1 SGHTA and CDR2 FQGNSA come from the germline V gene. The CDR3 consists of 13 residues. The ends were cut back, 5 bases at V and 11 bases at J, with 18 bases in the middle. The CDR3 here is CASSRGGRRVAFF. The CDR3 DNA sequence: TGTGCCAGCAGCCGGGGGGGGCGCCGCGTCGCTTTCTTT.

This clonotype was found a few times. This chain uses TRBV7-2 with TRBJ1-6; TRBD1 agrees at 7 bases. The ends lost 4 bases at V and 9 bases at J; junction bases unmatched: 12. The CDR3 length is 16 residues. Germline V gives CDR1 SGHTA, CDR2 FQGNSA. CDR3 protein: CASSSSPGAGGSPLHF. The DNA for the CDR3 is TGTGCCAGCAGCTCCTCGCCGGGGGCAGGGGGTTCACCCCTCCACTTT.

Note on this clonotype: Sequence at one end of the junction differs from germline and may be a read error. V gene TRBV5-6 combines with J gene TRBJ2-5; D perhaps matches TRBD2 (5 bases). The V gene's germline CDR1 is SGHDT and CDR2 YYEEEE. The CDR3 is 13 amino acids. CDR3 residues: CATSHGLQGTQYF. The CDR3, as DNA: TGTGCCACGAGCCACGGACTCCAAGGGACCCAGTACTTC.

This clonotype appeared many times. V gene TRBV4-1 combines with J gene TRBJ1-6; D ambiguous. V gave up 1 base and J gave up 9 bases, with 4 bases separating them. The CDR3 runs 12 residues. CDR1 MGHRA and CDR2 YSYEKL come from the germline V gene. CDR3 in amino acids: CASSQGLSPLHF. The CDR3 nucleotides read TGCGCCAGCAGCCAAGGGCTTTCACCCCTCCACTTT.

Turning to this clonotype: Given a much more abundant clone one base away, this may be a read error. CDR3 in amino acids: CASSQGIGWRNEQFF. The DNA of the CDR3 is TGCGCCAGCAGCCAAGGTATAGGTTGGAGGAATGAGCAGTTCTTC. The chain combines TRBV4-1 with TRBJ2-1; a weak D match, TRBD2 (5 bases). V shed 1 base and J shed 7 bases, with 14 bases lying between them. Germline values: CDR1 MGHRA, CDR2 YSYEKL. The CDR3 consists of 15 residues.

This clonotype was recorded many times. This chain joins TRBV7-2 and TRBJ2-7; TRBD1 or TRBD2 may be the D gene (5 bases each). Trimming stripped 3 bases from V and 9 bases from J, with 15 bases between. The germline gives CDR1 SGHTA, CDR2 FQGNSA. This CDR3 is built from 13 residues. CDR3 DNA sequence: TGTGCCAGCAGCTTGGGGGACCAAACCCCGCAGTACGTC. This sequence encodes CASSLGDQTPQYV.

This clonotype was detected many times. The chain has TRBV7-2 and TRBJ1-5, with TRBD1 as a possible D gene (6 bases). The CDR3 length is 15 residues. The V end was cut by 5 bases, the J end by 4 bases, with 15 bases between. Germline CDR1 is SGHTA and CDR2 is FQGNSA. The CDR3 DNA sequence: TGTGCCAGCAGCCTCCGACAGGCGACGAATCAGCCCCAGCATTTT. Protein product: CASSLRQATNQPQHF. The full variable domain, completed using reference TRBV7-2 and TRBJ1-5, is GAGVSQSPSNKVTEKGKDVELRCDPISGHTALYWYRQSLGQGLEFLIYFQGNSAPDKSGLPSDRFSAERTGGSVSTLTIQRTQQEDSAVYLCASSLRQATNQPQHFGDGTRLSIL.

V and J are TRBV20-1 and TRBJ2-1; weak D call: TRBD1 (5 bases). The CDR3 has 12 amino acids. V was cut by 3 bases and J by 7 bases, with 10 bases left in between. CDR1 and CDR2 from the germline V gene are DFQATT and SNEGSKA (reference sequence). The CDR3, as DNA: TGCAGTGCTAGTCTGCAGGGAAATGAGCAGTTCTTC. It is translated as CSASLQGNEQFF.

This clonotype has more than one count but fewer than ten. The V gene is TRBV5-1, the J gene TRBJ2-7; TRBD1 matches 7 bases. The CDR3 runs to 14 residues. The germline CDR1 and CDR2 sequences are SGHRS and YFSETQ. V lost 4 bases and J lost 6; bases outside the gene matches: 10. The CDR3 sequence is CASSPTGIKPEQYF. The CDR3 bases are TGCGCCAGCAGCCCGACAGGGATTAAGCCCGAGCAGTACTTC.

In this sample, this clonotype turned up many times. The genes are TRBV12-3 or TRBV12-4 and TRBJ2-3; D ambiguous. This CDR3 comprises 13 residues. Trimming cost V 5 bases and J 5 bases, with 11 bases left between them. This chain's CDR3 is CASSLNSVDTQYF. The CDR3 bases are TGTGCCAGCAGTCTAAACAGTGTAGATACGCAGTATTTT.